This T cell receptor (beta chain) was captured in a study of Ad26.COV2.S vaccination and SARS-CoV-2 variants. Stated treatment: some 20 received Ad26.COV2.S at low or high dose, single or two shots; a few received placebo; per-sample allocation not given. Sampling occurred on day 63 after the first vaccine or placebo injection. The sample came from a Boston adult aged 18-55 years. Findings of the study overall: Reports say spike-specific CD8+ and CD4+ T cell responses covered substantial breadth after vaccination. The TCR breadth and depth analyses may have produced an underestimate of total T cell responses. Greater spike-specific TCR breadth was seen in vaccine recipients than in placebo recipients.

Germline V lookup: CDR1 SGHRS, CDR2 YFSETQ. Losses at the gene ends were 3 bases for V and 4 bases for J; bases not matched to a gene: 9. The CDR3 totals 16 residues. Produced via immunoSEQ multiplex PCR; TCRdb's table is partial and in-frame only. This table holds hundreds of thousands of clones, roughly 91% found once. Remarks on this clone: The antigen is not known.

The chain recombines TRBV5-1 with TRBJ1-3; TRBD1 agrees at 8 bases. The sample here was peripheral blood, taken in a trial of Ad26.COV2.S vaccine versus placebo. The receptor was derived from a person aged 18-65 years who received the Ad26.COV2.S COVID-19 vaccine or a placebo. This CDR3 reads CASSSNQGASGNTIYF. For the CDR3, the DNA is TGCGCCAGCAGCTCAAATCAGGGGGCTTCAGGAAACACCATATATTTT.